These T cell receptor beta chains were read from a single sample in a study of T cells after yellow fever vaccination. One entry per CDR3 protein results from TCRdb running MiXCR on the 5' RACE reads. The sample carries 300,000 or so distinct CDR3 sequences, 7.5% to 9% recorded once. The sequencing here drew on CD4+ T cells sorted from PBMCs, taken 5 days after the yellow fever booster vaccination. The receptors shown here come from a young man who received the YFV17D yellow fever vaccine. Each CDR3 is given with its conserved first and last residue. Each record gives: D gene, V gene, J gene, clone size, CDR3 protein, CDR3 DNA. D genes are given only for firm matches. A row's size may be missing; if present it is once, few, many or a size class.

d_gene: .
v_gene: TRBV5-1
j_gene: TRBJ1-3
abundance: few
CDR3aa: CASSLSLGNGNTIYF
CDR3nt: TGCGCCAGCAGCTTGTCGTTGGGCAATGGAAACACCATATATTTT

d_gene: .
v_gene: TRBV7-2
j_gene: TRBJ1-2
abundance: .
CDR3aa: CASSGGSLGYTF
CDR3nt: TGTGCCAGCAGCGGGGGGTCACTTGGCTACACCTTC

d_gene: .
v_gene: TRBV5-1
j_gene: TRBJ2-2
abundance: few
CDR3aa: CASSMDPGVNTGELFF
CDR3nt: TGCGCCAGCAGCATGGATCCAGGTGTGAACACCGGGGAGCTGTTTTTT

d_gene: .
v_gene: TRBV4-2
j_gene: TRBJ2-6
abundance: many
CDR3aa: CASSPDIWAGASGANVLTF
CDR3nt: TGTGCCAGCAGCCCGGATATATGGGCAGGCGCCTCTGGGGCCAACGTCCTGACTTTC

d_gene: TRBD1
v_gene: TRBV7-3
j_gene: TRBJ1-3
abundance: .
CDR3aa: CASSLQGQGSGNTIYF
CDR3nt: TGTGCCAGCAGCCTCCAGGGACAGGGCTCTGGAAACACCATATATTTT

d_gene: .
v_gene: TRBV6-6
j_gene: TRBJ2-1
abundance: few
CDR3aa: CASSKSGDYNEQFF
CDR3nt: TGTGCCAGCAGTAAGTCAGGGGACTACAATGAGCAGTTCTTC

d_gene: .
v_gene: TRBV6-1
j_gene: TRBJ1-2
abundance: many
CDR3aa: CASSYGRNYGYTF
CDR3nt: TGTGCCAGCAGTTACGGACGGAACTATGGCTACACCTTC

d_gene: .
v_gene: TRBV5-1
j_gene: TRBJ1-3
abundance: .
CDR3aa: CASSISGTPGNTIYF
CDR3nt: TGCGCCAGCAGCATTTCAGGGACCCCTGGAAACACCATATATTTT

d_gene: .
v_gene: TRBV7-9
j_gene: TRBJ2-3
abundance: .
CDR3aa: CAWRDVSDTQYF
CDR3nt: TGTGCCTGGAGGGATGTTTCAGATACGCAGTATTTT

d_gene: TRBD2
v_gene: TRBV12-3/TRBV12-4
j_gene: TRBJ2-7
abundance: .
CDR3aa: CASRPFSGASYEQYF
CDR3nt: TGTGCCAGCAGACCCTTTAGCGGGGCATCCTACGAGCAGTACTTC

d_gene: TRBD1
v_gene: TRBV15
j_gene: TRBJ2-4
abundance: many
CDR3aa: CATSRDAGTGGNIQYF
CDR3nt: TGTGCCACCAGCAGAGATGCAGGGACAGGGGGCAACATTCAGTACTTC

d_gene: .
v_gene: TRBV12-3/TRBV12-4
j_gene: TRBJ2-2
abundance: .
CDR3aa: CASSLGDQYTGELFF
CDR3nt: TGTGCCAGCAGTTTAGGGGACCAATACACCGGGGAGCTGTTTTTT

d_gene: TRBD1
v_gene: TRBV9
j_gene: TRBJ2-5
abundance: few
CDR3aa: CASSTGTGSPAQYF
CDR3nt: TGTGCCAGCAGCACCGGGACAGGTAGCCCGGCCCAGTACTTC

d_gene: .
v_gene: TRBV7-2
j_gene: TRBJ2-1
abundance: .
CDR3aa: CASSLMVGPGDEQFF
CDR3nt: TGTGCCAGCAGCTTAATGGTGGGGCCAGGGGATGAGCAGTTCTTC

d_gene: .
v_gene: TRBV5-1
j_gene: TRBJ2-7
abundance: .
CDR3aa: CASADSYEQYF
CDR3nt: TGCGCCAGCGCCGACAGCTACGAGCAGTACTTC

d_gene: .
v_gene: TRBV2
j_gene: TRBJ2-5
abundance: .
CDR3aa: CASRTETQYF
CDR3nt: TGTGCCAGCAGGACGGAGACCCAGTACTTC

d_gene: .
v_gene: TRBV30
j_gene: TRBJ2-1
abundance: many
CDR3aa: CAWSGDVYNEQFF
CDR3nt: TGTGCCTGGAGTGGTGACGTTTACAATGAGCAGTTCTTC

d_gene: .
v_gene: TRBV7-2
j_gene: TRBJ1-6
abundance: few
CDR3aa: CASSAPDRGGVSVYNSPLHF
CDR3nt: TGTGCCAGCAGCGCGCCCGACCGGGGGGGGGTTTCCGTCTATAATTCACCCCTCCACTTT

d_gene: .
v_gene: TRBV20-1
j_gene: TRBJ2-5
abundance: .
CDR3aa: CSARDRETQYF
CDR3nt: TGCAGTGCTAGAGATCGAGAGACCCAGTACTTC

d_gene: .
v_gene: TRBV3-1
j_gene: TRBJ1-2
abundance: .
CDR3aa: CASSQDPGGNYGYTF
CDR3nt: TGTGCCAGCAGCCAAGATCCGGGGGGAAACTATGGCTACACCTTC

d_gene: .
v_gene: TRBV20-1
j_gene: TRBJ2-5
abundance: many
CDR3aa: CSARDVGGQETQYF
CDR3nt: TGCAGTGCTAGAGATGTGGGGGGACAAGAGACCCAGTACTTC

d_gene: .
v_gene: TRBV12-3/TRBV12-4
j_gene: TRBJ1-5
abundance: few
CDR3aa: CASRRGFDQPQHF
CDR3nt: TGTGCCAGCAGGCGAGGTTTCGATCAGCCCCAGCATTTT

d_gene: TRBD2
v_gene: TRBV4-3
j_gene: TRBJ2-5
abundance: few
CDR3aa: CASSRGLAGGLQETQYF
CDR3nt: TGCGCCAGCAGCCGGGGACTAGCGGGGGGGCTTCAAGAGACCCAGTACTTC

d_gene: .
v_gene: TRBV29-1
j_gene: TRBJ1-3
abundance: .
CDR3aa: CSAIESSSGNTIYF
CDR3nt: TGCAGCGCAATAGAAAGCTCATCTGGAAACACCATATATTTT

d_gene: .
v_gene: TRBV6-5
j_gene: TRBJ2-7
abundance: few
CDR3aa: CASSSRRVYEQYF
CDR3nt: TGTGCCAGCTCGTCGAGGAGGGTCTACGAGCAGTACTTC

d_gene: TRBD2
v_gene: TRBV6-6
j_gene: TRBJ2-1
abundance: few
CDR3aa: CASSYGETSGVYEQFF
CDR3nt: TGTGCCAGCAGTTACGGAGAGACTAGCGGAGTCTATGAGCAGTTCTTC

d_gene: .
v_gene: TRBV20-1
j_gene: TRBJ2-5
abundance: .
CDR3aa: CSAQLTVQETQYF
CDR3nt: TGCAGTGCTCAATTGACAGTCCAAGAGACCCAGTACTTC

d_gene: TRBD1
v_gene: TRBV4-3
j_gene: TRBJ1-2
abundance: few
CDR3aa: CASSQVGGGGRYGYTF
CDR3nt: TGCGCCAGCAGCCAAGTAGGAGGAGGGGGCAGATATGGCTACACCTTC

d_gene: .
v_gene: TRBV5-1
j_gene: TRBJ1-1
abundance: .
CDR3aa: CASSLEGEFTEAFF
CDR3nt: TGCGCCAGCAGCTTGGAGGGGGAGTTCACTGAAGCTTTCTTT

d_gene: TRBD2
v_gene: TRBV7-2
j_gene: TRBJ2-4
abundance: many
CDR3aa: CASSHSTSGNGVNIQYF
CDR3nt: TGTGCCAGCAGCCACTCGACTAGCGGGAATGGCGTAAACATTCAGTACTTC

d_gene: .
v_gene: TRBV6-2/TRBV6-3
j_gene: TRBJ1-2
abundance: .
CDR3aa: CASSPAFYGYTF
CDR3nt: TGTGCCAGCAGTCCAGCTTTCTATGGCTACACCTTC

d_gene: TRBD2
v_gene: TRBV19
j_gene: TRBJ2-3
abundance: .
CDR3aa: CASSTLERGHGHF
CDR3nt: TGTGCCAGTAGTACCCTTGAGCGGGGGCATGGACATTTT

d_gene: .
v_gene: TRBV20-1
j_gene: TRBJ2-5
abundance: .
CDR3aa: CSAPPRDRRLETQYF
CDR3nt: TGCAGTGCTCCGCCGCGGGACAGAAGGTTGGAGACCCAGTACTTC

d_gene: .
v_gene: TRBV20-1
j_gene: TRBJ1-2
abundance: few
CDR3aa: CSASFLGYYGYTF
CDR3nt: TGCAGTGCTAGCTTTCTAGGATACTATGGCTACACCTTC

d_gene: .
v_gene: TRBV7-2
j_gene: TRBJ1-2
abundance: .
CDR3aa: CASSFRNSGYTF
CDR3nt: TGTGCCAGCAGCTTTCGGAATTCAGGCTACACCTTC

d_gene: .
v_gene: TRBV7-2
j_gene: TRBJ2-6
abundance: few
CDR3aa: CASSFTGPLSGANVLTF
CDR3nt: TGTGCCAGCAGCTTTACAGGGCCCCTCTCTGGGGCCAACGTCCTGACTTTC

d_gene: .
v_gene: TRBV5-4
j_gene: TRBJ1-4
abundance: few
CDR3aa: CPCSLGITNFEKLFF
CDR3nt: TGTCCTTGCTCTCTGGGGATTACCAACTTCGAAAAACTGTTTTTT

d_gene: TRBD1
v_gene: TRBV29-1
j_gene: TRBJ1-5
abundance: few
CDR3aa: CSGGEGAQPQHF
CDR3nt: TGCAGCGGGGGGGAGGGGGCACAGCCCCAGCATTTT

d_gene: .
v_gene: TRBV5-6
j_gene: TRBJ2-3
abundance: .
CDR3aa: CASSLAASTSTDTQYF
CDR3nt: TGTGCCAGCAGCTTGGCGGCTAGCACGAGCACAGATACGCAGTATTTT

d_gene: TRBD1
v_gene: TRBV5-4
j_gene: TRBJ1-1
abundance: few
CDR3aa: CASSHPGQGGVNTEAFF
CDR3nt: TGTGCCAGCAGCCATCCGGGACAGGGAGGAGTGAACACTGAAGCTTTCTTT

d_gene: .
v_gene: TRBV2
j_gene: TRBJ1-4
abundance: .
CDR3aa: CASNSGREKLFF
CDR3nt: TGTGCCAGCAATAGTGGTAGAGAAAAACTGTTTTTT

d_gene: TRBD1
v_gene: TRBV7-9
j_gene: TRBJ1-1
abundance: many
CDR3aa: CASSPRQGGNTEAFF
CDR3nt: TGTGCCAGCAGCCCGAGACAGGGAGGGAACACTGAAGCTTTCTTT

d_gene: TRBD2
v_gene: TRBV12-3/TRBV12-4
j_gene: TRBJ2-5
abundance: few
CDR3aa: CASSLALGLGGRETQYF
CDR3nt: TGTGCCAGCAGTTTAGCGCTAGGATTGGGGGGGAGGGAGACCCAGTACTTC

d_gene: TRBD1
v_gene: TRBV24-1
j_gene: TRBJ2-1
abundance: few
CDR3aa: CATSDSTGGYSNEQFF
CDR3nt: TGTGCCACCAGTGATTCGACAGGGGGATATAGCAATGAGCAGTTCTTC

d_gene: .
v_gene: TRBV10-3
j_gene: TRBJ1-1
abundance: few
CDR3aa: CAISPAAYSMNTEAFF
CDR3nt: TGTGCCATCAGCCCGGCGGCCTATTCGATGAACACTGAAGCTTTCTTT

d_gene: .
v_gene: TRBV3-1
j_gene: TRBJ1-2
abundance: .
CDR3aa: CASSQARAGCTF
CDR3nt: TGTGCCAGCAGCCAAGCGAGGGCAGGCTGCACCTTC